The T cell receptor beta chain described here comes from a study of blood T cell repertoires in COVID-19. Study information: The cDNA or gDNA used as material had been derived from T cells, B-cell-depleted T cells, or PBMCs.

This clone was detected only a few times. Germline values: CDR1 LNHDA, CDR2 SQIVND (reference sequence). Germline trimming cut 7 bases from V and 4 bases from J; bases unmatched to any gene: 8. This CDR3 spans 14 amino acids. The protocol was immunoSEQ multiplex PCR, while the TCRdb copy is restricted to in-frame clones and leaves out a portion. The table records 90,000 to 120,000 clones, around four fifths of them present only once. This TCR was recovered from a man between 65 and 85 years old with acute or convalescent COVID-19. V usage is TRBV19 and J usage is TRBJ1-1, with 8 bases lining up with TRBD1. Sequencing input: peripheral blood. In DNA, the CDR3 is TGTGCCAGTATCGGACAGGGAGGTTTCACTGAAGCTTTCTTT. This encodes CASIGQGGFTEAFF.